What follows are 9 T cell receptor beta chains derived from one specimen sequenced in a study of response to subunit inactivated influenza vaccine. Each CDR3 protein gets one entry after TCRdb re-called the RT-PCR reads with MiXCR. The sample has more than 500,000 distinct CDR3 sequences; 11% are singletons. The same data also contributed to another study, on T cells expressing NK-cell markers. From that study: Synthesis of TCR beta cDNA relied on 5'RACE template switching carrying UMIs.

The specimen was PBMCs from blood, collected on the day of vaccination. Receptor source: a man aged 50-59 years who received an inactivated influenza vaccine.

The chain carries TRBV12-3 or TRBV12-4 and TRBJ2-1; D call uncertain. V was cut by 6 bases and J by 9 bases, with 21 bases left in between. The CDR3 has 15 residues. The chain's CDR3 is CASRRSDGPHGEQFF. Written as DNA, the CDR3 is TGTGCCAGCAGGAGATCGGACGGACCTCACGGTGAGCAGTTCTTC.

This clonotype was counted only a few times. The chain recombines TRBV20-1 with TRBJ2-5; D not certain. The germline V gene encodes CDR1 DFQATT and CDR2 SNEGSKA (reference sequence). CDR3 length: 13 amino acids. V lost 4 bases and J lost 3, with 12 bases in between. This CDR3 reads CSAKSTAKETQYF. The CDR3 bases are TGCAGTGCTAAAAGCACAGCCAAAGAGACCCAGTACTTC.

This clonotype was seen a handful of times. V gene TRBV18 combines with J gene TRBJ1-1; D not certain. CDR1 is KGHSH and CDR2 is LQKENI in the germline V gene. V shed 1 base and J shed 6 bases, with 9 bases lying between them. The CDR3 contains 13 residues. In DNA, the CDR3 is TGTGCCAGCTCACCACGGTCTGGGGCTGAAGCTTTCTTT. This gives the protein CASSPRSGAEAFF.

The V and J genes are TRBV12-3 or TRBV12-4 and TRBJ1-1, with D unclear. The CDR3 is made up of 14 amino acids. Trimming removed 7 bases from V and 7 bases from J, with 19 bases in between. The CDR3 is CASTSEGSLGEAFF. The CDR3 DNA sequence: TGTGCCAGCACCTCAGAGGGTAGTTTAGGTGAAGCTTTCTTT.

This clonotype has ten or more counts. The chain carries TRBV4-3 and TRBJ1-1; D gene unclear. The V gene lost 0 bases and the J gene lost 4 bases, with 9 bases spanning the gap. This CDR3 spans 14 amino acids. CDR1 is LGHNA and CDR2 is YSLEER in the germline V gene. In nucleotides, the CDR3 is TGCGCCAGCAGCCAAGAGCCTAGGCGCACTGAAGCTTTCTTT. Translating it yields CASSQEPRRTEAFF.

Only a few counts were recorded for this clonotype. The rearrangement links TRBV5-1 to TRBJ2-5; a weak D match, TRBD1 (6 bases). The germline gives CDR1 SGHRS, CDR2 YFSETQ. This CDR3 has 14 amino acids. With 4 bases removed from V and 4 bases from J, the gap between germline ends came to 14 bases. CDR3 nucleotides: TGCGCCAGCAGCACCGGACAGAACCGAGAGACCCAGTACTTC. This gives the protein CASSTGQNRETQYF. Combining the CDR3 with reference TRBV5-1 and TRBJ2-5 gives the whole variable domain KAGVTQTPRYLIKTRGQQVTLSCSPISGHRSVSWYQQTPGQGLQFLFEYFSETQRNKGNFPGRFSGRQFSNSRSEMNVSTLELGDSALYLCASSTGQNRETQYFGPGTRLLVL.

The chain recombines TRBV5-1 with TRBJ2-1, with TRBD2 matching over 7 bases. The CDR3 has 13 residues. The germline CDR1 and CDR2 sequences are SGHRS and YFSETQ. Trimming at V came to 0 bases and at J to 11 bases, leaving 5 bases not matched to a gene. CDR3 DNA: TGCGCCAGCAGCTTGGCCGGGAGGAGCCAGCAGTTCTTC. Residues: CASSLAGRSQQFF.

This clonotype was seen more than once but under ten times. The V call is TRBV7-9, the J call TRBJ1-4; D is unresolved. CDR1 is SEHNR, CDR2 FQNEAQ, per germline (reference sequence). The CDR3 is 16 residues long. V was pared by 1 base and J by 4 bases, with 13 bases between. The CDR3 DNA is TGTGCCAGCAGCTTAGGGACGGAGAACCTTAATGAAAAACTGTTTTTT. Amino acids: CASSLGTENLNEKLFF. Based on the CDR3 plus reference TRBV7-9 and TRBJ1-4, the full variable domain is DTGVSQNPRHKITKRGQNVTFRCDPISEHNRLYWYRQTLGQGPEFLTYFQNEAQLEKSRLLSDRFSAERPKGSFSTLEIQRTEQGDSAMYLCASSLGTENLNEKLFFGSGTQLSVL.

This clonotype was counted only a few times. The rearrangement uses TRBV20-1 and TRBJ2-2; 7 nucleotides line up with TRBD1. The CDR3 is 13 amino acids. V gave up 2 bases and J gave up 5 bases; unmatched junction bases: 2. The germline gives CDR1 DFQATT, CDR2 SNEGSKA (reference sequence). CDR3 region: CSARKTGTGELFF. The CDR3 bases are TGCAGTGCTAGAAAGACAGGGACCGGGGAGCTGTTTTTT.